The rows below give T cell receptor beta chains drawn from one sample of a study of T cell responses to AZD1222 COVID-19 vaccine. The repertoire was sequenced with immunoSEQ multiplex PCR; TCRdb's copy has only in-frame clones and lacks some. The profile covers just over 80,000 clones, with around 89% appearing a single time and around 5% taken by the ten largest. This specimen consisted of peripheral blood, obtained on day 0 of AZD1222 vaccination. Receptors originate from an adult in good health. Both conserved end residues are part of each CDR3. Each record gives: D gene, clone size, V gene, J gene, CDR3 protein, CDR3 DNA. The D gene is left open where the match is weak. Not every row has a clone size; where given, it reads once, few, many or a size class.

D: NA
size: NA
V: TRBV6-5
J: TRBJ2-7
CDR3: CASKARGSAYEQYF
DNA: TGTGCCAGCAAAGCCCGCGGCAGTGCCTACGAGCAGTACTTC

D: NA
size: NA
V: TRBV5-1
J: TRBJ1-1
CDR3: CASSLAPGRDTEAFF
DNA: TGCGCCAGCAGCTTGGCGCCTGGGCGTGACACTGAAGCTTTCTTT

D: NA
size: NA
V: TRBV7-9
J: TRBJ2-5
CDR3: CASSYRIQETQYF
DNA: TGTGCCAGCAGCTACCGGATCCAAGAGACCCAGTACTTC

D: NA
size: once
V: TRBV5-4
J: TRBJ2-7
CDR3: CASSWGRGEQYF
DNA: TGTGCCAGCAGCTGGGGACGGGGCGAGCAGTACTTC

D: NA
size: NA
V: TRBV27
J: TRBJ1-4
CDR3: CASSFRDDNEKLFF
DNA: TGTGCCAGCAGTTTCCGGGACGATAATGAAAAACTGTTTTTT

D: TRBD1
size: NA
V: TRBV4-3
J: TRBJ2-1
CDR3: CASSEPGQGFIKVF
DNA: TGCGCCAGCAGCGAGCCGGGACAGGGGTTTATAAAGGTCTTC

D: NA
size: NA
V: TRBV19
J: TRBJ1-2
CDR3: CASSTPDRLYGYTF
DNA: TGTGCCAGTAGTACCCCGGACAGACTATATGGCTACACCTTC

D: TRBD1
size: NA
V: TRBV7-9
J: TRBJ1-1
CDR3: CASRRDRVGAFF
DNA: TGTGCCAGCAGAAGGGACAGGGTTGGGGCTTTCTTT

D: NA
size: NA
V: TRBV19
J: TRBJ1-2
CDR3: CASRGMYGYTF
DNA: TGTGCCAGTAGGGGGATGTATGGCTACACCTTC

D: TRBD1
size: NA
V: TRBV11-3
J: TRBJ1-1
CDR3: CASSPDRGKTEAFF
DNA: TGTGCCAGCAGCCCGGACAGGGGGAAGACTGAAGCTTTCTTT

D: NA
size: NA
V: TRBV21-1
J: TRBJ1-5
CDR3: CASSKVGQGGTYSNQPQHF
DNA: TGTGCCAGCAGCAAAGTGGGACAGGGGGGGACGTATAGCAATCAGCCCCAGCATTTT

D: TRBD1
size: once
V: TRBV7-2
J: TRBJ2-5
CDR3: CASSDRQGAGETQYF
DNA: TGTGCCAGCAGCGACAGACAGGGGGCGGGCGAGACCCAGTACTTC

D: NA
size: NA
V: TRBV19
J: TRBJ1-2
CDR3: CASSRRDTYYGYTF
DNA: TGTGCCAGTAGTAGAAGGGACACCTACTATGGCTACACCTTC

D: TRBD2
size: few
V: TRBV6-4
J: TRBJ2-3
CDR3: CASSGGGPTDTQYF
DNA: TGTGCCAGCAGTGGCGGGGGGCCCACAGATACGCAGTATTTT

D: TRBD1
size: NA
V: TRBV5-1
J: TRBJ1-4
CDR3: CASTLEGTESEKLFF
DNA: TGCGCCAGCACCCTGGAAGGGACAGAGAGTGAAAAACTGTTTTTT

D: TRBD2
size: NA
V: TRBV7-3
J: TRBJ2-1
CDR3: CASSPGGGGPYNEQFF
DNA: TGTGCCAGCAGCCCCGGAGGCGGGGGGCCCTACAATGAGCAGTTCTTC

D: TRBD2
size: NA
V: TRBV7-2
J: TRBJ2-1
CDR3: CASSPTSGGPGEQFF
DNA: TGTGCCAGCAGCCCGACTAGCGGGGGGCCCGGTGAGCAGTTCTTC

D: NA
size: NA
V: TRBV27
J: TRBJ2-7
CDR3: CASSNGVTYEQYF
DNA: TGTGCCAGCAGTAACGGGGTGACCTACGAGCAGTACTTC

D: NA
size: few
V: TRBV3-1/TRBV3-2
J: TRBJ1-3
CDR3: CASSHNQKGDTIYF
DNA: TGTGCCAGCAGCCACAACCAAAAAGGGGACACCATATATTTT

D: NA
size: NA
V: TRBV5-1
J: TRBJ1-2
CDR3: CASSSSSGGGRGGYTF
DNA: TGCGCCAGCAGCTCTTCTTCCGGGGGGGGAAGAGGTGGCTACACCTTC

D: NA
size: NA
V: TRBV6-4
J: TRBJ1-2
CDR3: CASSDEAGPNYGYTF
DNA: TGTGCCAGCAGTGATGAGGCGGGGCCCAACTATGGCTACACCTTC

D: NA
size: NA
V: TRBV19
J: TRBJ2-7
CDR3: CASSIILGGRASEQYF
DNA: TGTGCCAGTAGTATCATTTTAGGTGGCAGGGCGAGCGAGCAGTACTTC

D: NA
size: NA
V: TRBV29-1
J: TRBJ1-1
CDR3: CSALNTEAFF
DNA: TGCAGCGCATTGAACACTGAAGCTTTCTTT

D: NA
size: NA
V: TRBV7-6
J: TRBJ2-7
CDR3: CASSLQSSYEQYF
DNA: TGTGCCAGCAGCTTGCAGTCCTCCTACGAGCAGTACTTC

D: NA
size: NA
V: TRBV5-3
J: TRBJ1-2
CDR3: CARSGAYNYGYTF
DNA: TGTGCCAGAAGCGGGGCCTATAACTATGGCTACACCTTC

D: NA
size: NA
V: TRBV2
J: TRBJ2-5
CDR3: CASLFVGEETQYF
DNA: TGTGCCAGCCTATTTGTGGGAGAAGAGACCCAGTACTTC

D: TRBD1
size: NA
V: TRBV4-1
J: TRBJ1-5
CDR3: CASSQDPRGSQPQHF
DNA: TGCGCCAGCAGCCAAGATCCCAGGGGGAGTCAGCCCCAGCATTTT

D: NA
size: NA
V: TRBV4-1
J: TRBJ1-2
CDR3: CASSQRQGDGYTF
DNA: TGCGCCAGCAGCCAAAGGCAGGGCGATGGCTACACCTTC

D: NA
size: NA
V: TRBV19
J: TRBJ1-5
CDR3: CASSILGRVNQPQHF
DNA: TGTGCCAGTAGTATCTTGGGGAGAGTAAACCAGCCCCAGCATTTT

D: NA
size: NA
V: TRBV5-4
J: TRBJ1-1
CDR3: CASSHETDEAFF
DNA: TGTGCCAGCAGCCACGAGACGGACGAAGCTTTCTTT

D: NA
size: NA
V: TRBV11-3
J: TRBJ2-3
CDR3: CASSPYGGQADTQYF
DNA: TGTGCCAGCAGCCCGTACGGGGGTCAGGCAGATACGCAGTATTTT

D: TRBD1
size: NA
V: TRBV5-1
J: TRBJ1-4
CDR3: CASSVGQGHEKLFF
DNA: TGCGCCAGCAGCGTGGGACAGGGACATGAAAAACTGTTTTTT

D: TRBD1
size: NA
V: TRBV28
J: TRBJ2-4
CDR3: CASSSSGGAYQYF
DNA: TGTGCCAGCAGTTCCTCAGGGGGCGCGTATCAGTACTTC

D: NA
size: NA
V: TRBV30
J: TRBJ1-1
CDR3: CAWSALNTEAFF
DNA: TGTGCCTGGAGTGCACTGAACACTGAAGCTTTCTTT

D: NA
size: NA
V: TRBV4-1
J: TRBJ1-4
CDR3: CASSQVFPGDEKLFF
DNA: TGCGCCAGCAGCCAAGTATTCCCGGGAGATGAAAAACTGTTTTTT

D: NA
size: NA
V: TRBV27
J: TRBJ1-2
CDR3: CASSLSYRDYGYTF
DNA: TGTGCCAGCAGTTTATCGTACAGGGACTATGGCTACACCTTC

D: TRBD2
size: NA
V: TRBV18
J: TRBJ2-1
CDR3: CASSPGTSGGAGVSYNEQFF
DNA: TGTGCCAGCTCACCTGGGACTAGCGGGGGGGCCGGTGTGTCTTACAATGAGCAGTTCTTC

D: TRBD1
size: once
V: TRBV6-2/TRBV6-3
J: TRBJ1-2
CDR3: CASSSLGQGEIGYTF
DNA: TGTGCCAGCAGTTCCCTGGGACAGGGGGAGATTGGCTACACCTTC

D: NA
size: NA
V: TRBV7-3
J: TRBJ1-6
CDR3: CASSLGVFNSPLHF
DNA: TGTGCCAGCAGCTTGGGGGTCTTCAATTCACCCCTCCACTTT

D: NA
size: NA
V: TRBV5-6
J: TRBJ2-7
CDR3: CASSLEKSSYEQYF
DNA: TGTGCCAGCAGCTTGGAGAAGTCTTCCTACGAGCAGTACTTC

D: NA
size: NA
V: TRBV7-2
J: TRBJ1-6
CDR3: CASSLDSFYNSPLHF
DNA: TGTGCCAGCAGCCTAGACAGTTTCTATAATTCACCCCTCCACTTT

D: TRBD2
size: once
V: TRBV15
J: TRBJ2-7
CDR3: CATSRELAVYEQYF
DNA: TGTGCCACCAGCAGAGAACTAGCGGTTTACGAGCAGTACTTC

D: NA
size: NA
V: TRBV7-8
J: TRBJ1-2
CDR3: CASSYTRRRDGYTF
DNA: TGTGCCAGCAGCTACACTCGGAGGAGGGATGGCTACACCTTC

D: TRBD1
size: once
V: TRBV5-1
J: TRBJ2-7
CDR3: CASSLGQGVYEQYF
DNA: TGCGCCAGCAGCTTGGGACAGGGGGTCTACGAGCAGTACTTC

D: NA
size: once
V: TRBV19
J: TRBJ1-6
CDR3: CASSLKGVTSNSPLHF
DNA: TGTGCCAGTAGCCTCAAAGGGGTCACCTCTAATTCACCCCTCCACTTT

D: NA
size: once
V: TRBV5-6
J: TRBJ2-5
CDR3: CASSFVGSETQYF
DNA: TGTGCCAGCAGCTTTGTAGGTTCGGAGACCCAGTACTTC

D: NA
size: NA
V: TRBV5-1
J: TRBJ2-5
CDR3: CASSFTGHPQETQYF
DNA: TGCGCCAGCAGCTTTACGGGACATCCCCAAGAGACCCAGTACTTC

D: TRBD2
size: once
V: TRBV29-1
J: TRBJ2-7
CDR3: CSAGRGLGLQYF
DNA: TGCAGCGCCGGCCGGGGACTAGGCCTTCAGTACTTC

D: NA
size: NA
V: TRBV11-2
J: TRBJ1-2
CDR3: CASSLSTYGYTF
DNA: TGTGCCAGCAGCTTAAGTACCTATGGCTACACCTTC

D: TRBD2
size: NA
V: TRBV19
J: TRBJ2-3
CDR3: CASSIDRLAGGDTQYF
DNA: TGTGCCAGTAGTATAGATCGACTAGCGGGGGGAGATACGCAGTATTTT

D: NA
size: NA
V: TRBV6-4
J: TRBJ2-1
CDR3: CASSERSQYEQFF
DNA: TGTGCCAGCAGTGAAAGATCACAGTATGAGCAGTTCTTC

D: NA
size: NA
V: TRBV6-4
J: TRBJ2-3
CDR3: CASSKFGGVADTQYF
DNA: TGTGCCAGCTCAAAATTTGGAGGGGTGGCAGATACGCAGTATTTT

D: NA
size: NA
V: TRBV24-1
J: TRBJ1-1
CDR3: CATSDLDSTEAFF
DNA: TGTGCCACCAGTGATTTGGACAGCACTGAAGCTTTCTTT

D: NA
size: NA
V: TRBV18
J: TRBJ1-1
CDR3: CASSPSTAGTEAFF
DNA: TGTGCCAGCTCACCCTCGACGGCGGGCACTGAAGCTTTCTTT

D: NA
size: NA
V: TRBV4-2
J: TRBJ1-2
CDR3: CASSAPGLSLGGYTF
DNA: TGTGCCAGCAGCGCACCGGGACTGAGCTTAGGTGGCTACACCTTC